Listed below are T cell receptor beta chains from one sample, sequenced in a study of blood T cells in healthy people across ages. Using its own MiXCR run on the 5' RACE reads, TCRdb lists one record per CDR3 protein. This table holds 2 million or so distinct CDR3 sequences, around 48% found once. What was sequenced was blood. Every receptor here comes from a woman between 40 and 55 years old in good health. Each CDR3 is given with its conserved first and last residue. D genes are given only for firm matches. Size is omitted from some rows. Given values are once, few, many or a class for expanded clones.

TGTGCCAGCAGTCGAACCGGGACGGGATACTATGGCTACACCTTC CASSRTGTGYYGYTF - TRBV3-1 - TRBJ1-2
TGCAGCGTTCGGCCGGGGGGTAATAATTCACCCCTCCACTTT CSVRPGGNNSPLHF - TRBV29-1 - TRBJ1-6
TGCGCCAGCAGCCCGGACCAGGCTCGCGAGCAGTACTTC CASSPDQAREQYF - TRBV5-1 - TRBJ2-7
TGTGCCAGCAGTTTGGGATCAGGGAGCTCCTATAATTCACCCCTCCACTTT CASSLGSGSSYNSPLHF few TRBV12-3/TRBV12-4 - TRBJ1-6
TGTGCCAGCAGCTCATTGAGCCGGGACGAGACTTATGCAAAACTGTTTTTT CASSSLSRDETYAKLFF - TRBV7-9 - TRBJ1-4
TGTGCCAGCAGTTACACGGGACTACCCTCTAGCACAGATACGCAGTATTTT CASSYTGLPSSTDTQYF - TRBV6-5 TRBD2 TRBJ2-3
TGTGCCAGCAGCTTATGGGCTAGCGGGGGGGCCGAGAGAGAGACCCAGTACTTC CASSLWASGGAERETQYF once TRBV7-2 TRBD2 TRBJ2-5
TGTGCCAGCAGTGCCCAACCGGGACAGGGACCATACGAGCAGTACTTC CASSAQPGQGPYEQYF - TRBV28 TRBD1 TRBJ2-7
TGCAGTGCTAACCGGGGCCACACGAACACCGGGGAGCTGTTTTTT CSANRGHTNTGELFF - TRBV20-1 - TRBJ2-2
TGTACCAGCAGCTCGTCGACAGTCCCCCACGAGCAGTACTTC CTSSSSTVPHEQYF - TRBV7-9 - TRBJ2-7
TGTGCCAGCCAATCAGGGTTCTCCTACAATGAGCAGTTCTTC CASQSGFSYNEQFF - TRBV28 - TRBJ2-1
TGTGCCAGCAGCGCTACGGGACAGGGGCGTCAGCCCCAGCATTTT CASSATGQGRQPQHF - TRBV7-9 TRBD1 TRBJ1-5
TGCGCCAGCAGCAATCCAATAGACGGCGGGAATTCACCCCTCCACTTT CASSNPIDGGNSPLHF - TRBV5-1 - TRBJ1-6
TGTGCCAGCAGGTTCAATGTGGGGGCCAACGTCCTGACTTTC CASRFNVGANVLTF few TRBV2 - TRBJ2-6
TGTGCCAGCTCACCTCAACAGGGTCGACATTGCTCCTACGAGCAGTACTTC CASSPQQGRHCSYEQYF once TRBV18 - TRBJ2-7
TGTGCCAGCAGTCCCGACAGGGGGCTTACTGGGGCCAACGTCCTGACTTTC CASSPDRGLTGANVLTF few TRBV7-2 TRBD1 TRBJ2-6
TGCAGCGTTGGGGGGGACAGACTTAACTATGGCTACACCTTC CSVGGDRLNYGYTF - TRBV29-1 TRBD1 TRBJ1-2
TGTGCCAGCAGCTTAATGAGGGGCGAGCAGTTCTTC CASSLMRGEQFF few TRBV7-2 - TRBJ2-1
TGTGCCACCAGCAGCCGGGACCTTCTGTGGGTCGGCTACACCTTC CATSSRDLLWVGYTF - TRBV15 - TRBJ1-2
TGTGCCAGCAGCTTAGAGCAGCGGGCCCCCTACGAGCAGTACTTC CASSLEQRAPYEQYF - TRBV11-2 - TRBJ2-7
TGTGCCAGCAGCCTGAGCACCGGGTTTAGGGAGAATGAGCAGTTCTTC CASSLSTGFRENEQFF - TRBV7-2 - TRBJ2-1
TGTGCCAGCAGTTTGGGCCGAGACAGGGACCCCAATGAGCAGTTCTTC CASSLGRDRDPNEQFF - TRBV12-3/TRBV12-4 TRBD1 TRBJ2-1
TGTGCCAGCACCGCCGACAGTCGTGGCTACACCTTC CASTADSRGYTF - TRBV6-2/TRBV6-3 - TRBJ1-2
TGTGCCAGCAGCCATTGGGCTAGCACAGATACGCAGTATTTT CASSHWASTDTQYF - TRBV16 - TRBJ2-3
TGTGCCAGCCGGTTGGTAGGGAGCACAGATACGCGGTATTTT CASRLVGSTDTRYF - TRBV12-3/TRBV12-4 - TRBJ2-3
TGTGCCACCAGTGATTCGCGGGGGAGTGGTAGAGATGAGCAGTTCTTC CATSDSRGSGRDEQFF - TRBV24-1 TRBD2 TRBJ2-1
TGTGCCACCAGCGCTAGACAGGGGGTGGGGGAAAAACTGTTTTTT CATSARQGVGEKLFF - TRBV15 TRBD1 TRBJ1-4
TGTGCCAGCAGCCCACAGGAGAACACCGGGGAGCTGTTTTTT CASSPQENTGELFF - TRBV7-3 - TRBJ2-2
TGTGCCAGCAGCCCCAGTGGGCCCGGGACACCCTTCACAGATACGCAGTATTTT CASSPSGPGTPFTDTQYF few TRBV7-9 - TRBJ2-3
TGTGCCAGCAGGACTAGCGGGGTACCCTACGAGCAGTACTTC CASRTSGVPYEQYF - TRBV6-2/TRBV6-3 TRBD2 TRBJ2-7
TGTGCCAGCTCCCTCAATTGGGGCGAGCAGTACTTC CASSLNWGEQYF - TRBV12-3/TRBV12-4 - TRBJ2-7
TGTGCCGGCATGGGGCTGCAGGACCCCTACGAGCAGTACTTC CAGMGLQDPYEQYF - TRBV12-3/TRBV12-4 - TRBJ2-7
TGCGCCAGCAGCTCTGCCGCTCAGGGGTTGCAGGGTGAGCAGTTCTTC CASSSAAQGLQGEQFF few TRBV5-1 - TRBJ2-1
TGTGCTAGTGGTTTGGAGGCGTCCTATGGCTACACCTTC CASGLEASYGYTF few TRBV12-5 - TRBJ1-2
TGCAGTGCCCCCGACGGCTCGTCCTACAATGAGCAGTACTTC CSAPDGSSYNEQYF - TRBV20-1 - TRBJ2-7
TGTGCCAGCAGTTTGAGTGCCGTCAAAAACATTCAGTACTTC CASSLSAVKNIQYF - TRBV6-2/TRBV6-3 - TRBJ2-4
TGCGCCAGCAGCTTGGACGGGGGGGAGTACAATGAGCAGTTCTTC CASSLDGGEYNEQFF - TRBV5-1 TRBD2 TRBJ2-1
TGTGCCAGCAGTGACACAGGCATAACTGAAGCTTTCTTT CASSDTGITEAFF - TRBV2 - TRBJ1-1
TGTGCCAGCAGTTTTAGGGAATCCTACGAGCAGTACTTC CASSFRESYEQYF - TRBV6-5 - TRBJ2-7
TGCAGTGCTAGAGAAAAACAGAAGTACAATGGGCAGTTCTTC CSAREKQKYNGQFF - TRBV20-1 - TRBJ2-1
TGTGCCAGCAGCTCCGGACAGCGAATCTATGGCCACACCTTC CASSSGQRIYGHTF - TRBV5-5 - TRBJ1-2
TGTGCCAGCAGTTACGGCGGAACACGCGCCGATACGCAGTATTTT CASSYGGTRADTQYF - TRBV6-5 - TRBJ2-3
TGCAGTGCTAGAGTGGGAATATATGGCTACACCTTC CSARVGIYGYTF few TRBV20-1 - TRBJ1-2
TGTGCCAGCAGTTATTCGGTCGGGGCGGAGGGTCAGCCCCAGCATTTT CASSYSVGAEGQPQHF few TRBV6-6 - TRBJ1-5
TGCAGTGCTAGGAGCGGGGCCTCCACAGATACGCAGTATTTT CSARSGASTDTQYF - TRBV20-1 TRBD2 TRBJ2-3
TGTGCCAGCAGTTACTCAGCAGGTTCGAGTTCACCCCTCCACTTT CASSYSAGSSSPLHF few TRBV6-5 - TRBJ1-6
TGTGCCAGCAGCTTAGACGGGGTGGGAGAGACCCAGTACTTC CASSLDGVGETQYF few TRBV7-2 - TRBJ2-5